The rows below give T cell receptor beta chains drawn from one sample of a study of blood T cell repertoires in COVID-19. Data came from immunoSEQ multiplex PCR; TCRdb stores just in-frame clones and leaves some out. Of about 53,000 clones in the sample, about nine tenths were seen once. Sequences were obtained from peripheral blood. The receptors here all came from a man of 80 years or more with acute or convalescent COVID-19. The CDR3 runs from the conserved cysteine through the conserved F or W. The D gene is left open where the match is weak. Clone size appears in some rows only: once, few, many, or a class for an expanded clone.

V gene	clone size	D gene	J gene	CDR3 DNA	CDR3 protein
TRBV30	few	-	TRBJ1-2	TGTGCCTGGAGTGTTTCGCGGTCCTATGGCTACACCTTC	CAWSVSRSYGYTF
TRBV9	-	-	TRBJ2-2	TGTGCCAGCAGATTCGGGGTCACCGGGGAGCTGTTTTTT	CASRFGVTGELFF
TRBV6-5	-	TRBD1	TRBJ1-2	TGTGCCAGCAGTTTAAGTGGGACAGGGAAGAACTATGGCTACACCTTC	CASSLSGTGKNYGYTF
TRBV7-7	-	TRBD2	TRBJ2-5	TGTGCTAGCACTAATAGCGGGGTAGGGGAGACCCAGTACTTC	CASTNSGVGETQYF
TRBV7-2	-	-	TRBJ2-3	TGTGCCAGCAGCTTGTCTCTGCCTCTCGGAGATACGCAGTATTTT	CASSLSLPLGDTQYF
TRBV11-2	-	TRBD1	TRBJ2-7	TGTGCCAGCAGCCGTTTAAGAGGACAGGGGGGGTACGAGCAGTACTTC	CASSRLRGQGGYEQYF
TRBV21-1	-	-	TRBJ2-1	TGTGCCAGCAGCCCTAGGGGTAAATGCCAGTTCTTC	CASSPRGKCQFF
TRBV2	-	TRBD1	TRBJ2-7	TGTGCCAGCAGTGACGACCGGGACAGGGGGCTCGAGCAGTACTTC	CASSDDRDRGLEQYF
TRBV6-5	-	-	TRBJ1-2	TGTGCCAGCAGTTGGGGGGTGGGCAACTATGGCTACACCTTC	CASSWGVGNYGYTF
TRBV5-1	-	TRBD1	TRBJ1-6	TGCGCCAGCGGACAGGGTAATTCACCCCTCCACTTT	CASGQGNSPLHF
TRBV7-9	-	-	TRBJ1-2	TGTGCCAGCAGCTTCGGTGGAGCTAACTATGGCTACACCTTC	CASSFGGANYGYTF
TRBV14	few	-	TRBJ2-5	TGTGCCAGCAGCCAAGATACCGTCCGCGGGACCCAGTACTTC	CASSQDTVRGTQYF
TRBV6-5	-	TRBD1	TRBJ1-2	TGTGCCAGCAGTTACTCGGACAGGGGGAACTATGGCTACACCTTC	CASSYSDRGNYGYTF
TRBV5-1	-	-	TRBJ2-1	TGCGCCAGCAGCTTGGTCACGAGCTCCTACAATGAGCAGTTCTTC	CASSLVTSSYNEQFF
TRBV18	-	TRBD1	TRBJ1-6	TGTGCCAGCTCACCATTGACAGGGGGCAATTCACCCCTCCACTTT	CASSPLTGGNSPLHF
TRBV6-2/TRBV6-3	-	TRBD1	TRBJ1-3	TGTGCCAGCAGCCCCAGGGGGCGAGGAAACACCATATATTTT	CASSPRGRGNTIYF
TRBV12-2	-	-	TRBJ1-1	TGTGCAAGTCTCCTGGGGGCTCGGGGGAACACTGAAGCTTTCTTT	CASLLGARGNTEAFF
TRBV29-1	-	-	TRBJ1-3	TGCAGCGTTGAAGATCAATGGCGAAACACCATATATTTT	CSVEDQWRNTIYF
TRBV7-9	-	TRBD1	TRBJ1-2	TGTGCCAGCAGCGCTTTTAAAACAGGGGGGAAAAAGGTCGGGTATGGCTACACCTTC	CASSAFKTGGKKVGYGYTF
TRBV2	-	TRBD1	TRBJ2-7	TGTGCCAGCAGTCTCCGGGACAGGGGCTCCTACGAGCAGTACTTC	CASSLRDRGSYEQYF
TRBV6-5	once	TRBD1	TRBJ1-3	TGTGCCAGCAGTACAGACAGGGGAGGAAACACCATATATTTT	CASSTDRGGNTIYF
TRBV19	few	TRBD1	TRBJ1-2	TGTGCCAGTAGTAATGGGGCAGGGGGCATGTATGGCTACACCTTC	CASSNGAGGMYGYTF
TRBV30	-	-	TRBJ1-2	TGTGCCCGTCTCCAAGGGGCTCCCTATGGCTACACCTTC	CARLQGAPYGYTF
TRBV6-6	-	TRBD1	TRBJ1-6	TGTGCCAGCAGTCCCCACCTCACAGGGGGACCATGGAATTCACCCCTCCACTTT	CASSPHLTGGPWNSPLHF
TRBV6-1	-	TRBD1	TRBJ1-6	TGTGCCAGCAGTGACAATACAGGGGGCGGTATTTCACCCCTCCACTTT	CASSDNTGGGISPLHF
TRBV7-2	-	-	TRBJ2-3	TGTGCCAGCAGCTTAGTTAGCCTAAGAGAAACGCAGTATTTT	CASSLVSLRETQYF
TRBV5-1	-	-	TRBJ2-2	TGCGCCAGCAGCTTGAGAGGAGGCTCGAACACCGGGGAGCTGTTTTTT	CASSLRGGSNTGELFF
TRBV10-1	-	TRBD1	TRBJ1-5	TGCGCCAGCAGTGTGAACCGACAGGGGGTTTACAATCAGCCCCAGCATTTT	CASSVNRQGVYNQPQHF
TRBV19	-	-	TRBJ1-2	TGTGCCAGTAGTGACTGGTCGTTACCGGCTGGCTACACCTTC	CASSDWSLPAGYTF
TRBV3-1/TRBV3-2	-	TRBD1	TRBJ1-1	TGTGCCAGCAGCCAAGCAGGGGGCCCAGGTCCTGAAGCTTTCTTT	CASSQAGGPGPEAFF
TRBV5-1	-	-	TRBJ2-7	TGCGCCAGCAGCTTACCTCGACAGTCCTACGAGCAGTACTTC	CASSLPRQSYEQYF
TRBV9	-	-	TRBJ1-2	TGTGCCAGCAGCACAACTGTCGGGGGTGCCTATGGCTACACCTTC	CASSTTVGGAYGYTF
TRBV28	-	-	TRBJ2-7	TGTGCCAGCAGTTCACCCGGGTCTTCCTCCTACGAGCAGTACTTC	CASSSPGSSSYEQYF
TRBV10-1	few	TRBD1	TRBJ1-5	TGCGCCAGCAGTCAGGGGGCAGCTGGTCAGCCCCAGCATTTT	CASSQGAAGQPQHF
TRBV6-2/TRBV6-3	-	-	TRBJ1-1	TGTGCCAGCAGTCTGGGACACGCGAACACTGAAGCTTTCTTT	CASSLGHANTEAFF
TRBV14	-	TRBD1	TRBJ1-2	TGTGCCAGCAGCCACACCCTGGGACAGCTAAGCACCTATGGCTACACCTTC	CASSHTLGQLSTYGYTF
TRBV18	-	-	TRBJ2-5	TGTGCCAGCTCACACGGACAGCTAACGTACCAAGAGACCCAGTACTTC	CASSHGQLTYQETQYF
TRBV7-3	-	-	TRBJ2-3	TGTGCCAGCAGCTTAAGTTTCAGCGCAGATACGCAGTATTTT	CASSLSFSADTQYF
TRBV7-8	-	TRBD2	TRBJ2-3	TGTGCCGCCTCAAGAACCCTACTAGCGGGGGGACGTACGCAGTATTTT	CAASRTLLAGGRTQYF
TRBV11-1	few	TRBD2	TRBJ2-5	TGTGCCAGCAGCCTTACTAGCGGTGTACCCGGGGAGACCCAGTACTTC	CASSLTSGVPGETQYF
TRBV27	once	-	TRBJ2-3	TGTGCCGCTGGGTCGCCCTTTTTCGCAGGGGTGGGCACAGATACGCAGTATTTT	CAAGSPFFAGVGTDTQYF
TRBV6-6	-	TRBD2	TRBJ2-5	TGTGCCAGCAGTTACGCGGGGGGGCGGGAGACCCAGTACTTC	CASSYAGGRETQYF
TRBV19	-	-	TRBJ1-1	TGTGCCAGTTCTCTGAGGAGCGAGCTTCGGGCTGAAGCTTTCTTT	CASSLRSELRAEAFF
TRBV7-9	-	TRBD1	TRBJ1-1	TGTGCCAGCAGATCAACAGGGGGCTCGGGCACTGAAGCTTTCTTT	CASRSTGGSGTEAFF
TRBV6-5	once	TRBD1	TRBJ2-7	TGTGCCAGCAGTTCGTCAACCGGGACAGAAGAGCAGTACTTC	CASSSSTGTEEQYF
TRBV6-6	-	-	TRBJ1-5	TGTGCCAGCAGGGGAGGGCAGCCCCAGCATTTT	CASRGGQPQHF
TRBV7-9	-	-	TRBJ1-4	TGTGCCAGCAGCCCGGGGACTTCCCCCGGAGAAAAACTGTTTTTT	CASSPGTSPGEKLFF
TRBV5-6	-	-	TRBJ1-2	TGTGCCAGCAGCTTGGGGAGGAGGGATGGCTACACCTTC	CASSLGRRDGYTF
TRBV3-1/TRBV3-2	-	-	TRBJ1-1	TGTGCCAGCAGCCAAGGGATTTTGCGGTTTGAAGCTTTCTTT	CASSQGILRFEAFF
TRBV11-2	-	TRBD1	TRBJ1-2	TGTGCCAGCAGCTTAGCTTACACAGGGGCCAGCTACACCTTC	CASSLAYTGASYTF
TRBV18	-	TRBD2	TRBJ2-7	TGTGCCAGCTCACCACCCTCGGGGGGCTCCTACGAGCAGTACTTC	CASSPPSGGSYEQYF
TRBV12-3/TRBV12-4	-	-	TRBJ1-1	TGTGCCAGCAGATCACTACGGGATGAAGCTTTCTTT	CASRSLRDEAFF
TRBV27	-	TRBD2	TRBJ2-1	TGTGCCAGCAGTTTATCACTAGCGGGGGGGAATGAGCAGTTCTTC	CASSLSLAGGNEQFF
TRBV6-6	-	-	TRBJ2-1	TGTGCCAGCAGTTACGTGGCGGATGAGCAGTTCTTC	CASSYVADEQFF